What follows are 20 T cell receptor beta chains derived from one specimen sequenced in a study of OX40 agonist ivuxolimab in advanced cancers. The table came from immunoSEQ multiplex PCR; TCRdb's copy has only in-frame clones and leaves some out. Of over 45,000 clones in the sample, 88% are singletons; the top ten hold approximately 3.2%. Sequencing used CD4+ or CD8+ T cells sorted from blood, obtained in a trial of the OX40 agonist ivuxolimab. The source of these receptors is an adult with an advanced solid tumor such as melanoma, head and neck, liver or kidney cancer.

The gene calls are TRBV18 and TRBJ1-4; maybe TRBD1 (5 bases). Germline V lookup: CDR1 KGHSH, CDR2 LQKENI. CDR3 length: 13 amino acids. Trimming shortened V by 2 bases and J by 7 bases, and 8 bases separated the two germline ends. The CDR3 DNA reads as TGTGCCAGCTCACCAGGGACGGCTGAAAAACTGTTTTTT. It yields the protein CASSPGTAEKLFF.

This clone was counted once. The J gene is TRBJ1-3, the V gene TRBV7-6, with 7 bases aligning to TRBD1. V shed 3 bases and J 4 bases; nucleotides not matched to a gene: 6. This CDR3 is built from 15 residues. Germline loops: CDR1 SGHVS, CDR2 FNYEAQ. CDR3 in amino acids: CASSLTGLDGNTIYF. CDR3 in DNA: TGTGCCAGCAGCTTGACAGGGTTGGACGGAAACACCATATATTTT.

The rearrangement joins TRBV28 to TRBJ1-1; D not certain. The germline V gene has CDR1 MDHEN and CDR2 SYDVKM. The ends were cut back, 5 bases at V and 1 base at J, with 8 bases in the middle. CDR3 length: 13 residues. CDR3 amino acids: CASSEHSNTEAFF. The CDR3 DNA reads TGTGCCAGCAGTGAACATTCGAACACTGAAGCTTTCTTT.

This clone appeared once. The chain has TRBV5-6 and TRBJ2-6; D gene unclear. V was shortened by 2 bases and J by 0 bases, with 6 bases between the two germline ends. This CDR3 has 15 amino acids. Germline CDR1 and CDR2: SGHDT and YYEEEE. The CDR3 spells CASSFGNSGANVLTF. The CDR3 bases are TGTGCCAGCAGCTTCGGAAACTCTGGGGCCAACGTCCTGACTTTC.

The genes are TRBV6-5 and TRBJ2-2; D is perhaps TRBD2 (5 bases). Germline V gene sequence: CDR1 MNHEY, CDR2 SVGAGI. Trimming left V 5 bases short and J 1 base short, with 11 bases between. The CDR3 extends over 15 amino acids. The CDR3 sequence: CASSGERMNTGELFF. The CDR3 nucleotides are TGTGCCAGCAGTGGGGAGCGGATGAACACCGGGGAGCTGTTTTTT.

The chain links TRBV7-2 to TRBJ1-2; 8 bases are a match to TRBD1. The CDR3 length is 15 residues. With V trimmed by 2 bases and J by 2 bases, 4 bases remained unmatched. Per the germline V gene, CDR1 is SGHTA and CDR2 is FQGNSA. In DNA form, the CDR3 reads TGTGCCAGCAGCTTATCAGGGGGCGCGAACTATGGCTACACCTTC. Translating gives CASSLSGGANYGYTF.

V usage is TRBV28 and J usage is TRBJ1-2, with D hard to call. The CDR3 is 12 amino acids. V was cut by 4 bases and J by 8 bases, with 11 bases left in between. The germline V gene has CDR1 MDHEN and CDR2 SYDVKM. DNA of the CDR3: TGTGCCAGCAGTTCGGGCTTGGGCGGCTACACCTTC. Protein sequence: CASSSGLGGYTF.

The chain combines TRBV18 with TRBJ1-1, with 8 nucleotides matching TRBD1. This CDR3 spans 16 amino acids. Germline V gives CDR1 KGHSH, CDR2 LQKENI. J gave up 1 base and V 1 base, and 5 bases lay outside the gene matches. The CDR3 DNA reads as TGTGCCAGCTCACCACTTGACAGGGGCCCGAACACTGAAGCTTTCTTT. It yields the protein CASSPLDRGPNTEAFF.

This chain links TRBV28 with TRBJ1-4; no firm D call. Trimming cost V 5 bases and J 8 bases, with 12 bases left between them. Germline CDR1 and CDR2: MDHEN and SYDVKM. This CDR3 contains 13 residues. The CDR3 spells CASSEGFREKLFF. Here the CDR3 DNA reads TGTGCCAGCAGTGAGGGATTTCGCGAAAAACTGTTTTTT.

This CDR3 reads CAWSLSLGDTQYF. For the CDR3, the DNA is TGTGCCTGGAGTCTTAGCCTCGGGGATACGCAGTATTTT. The chain couples TRBV30 to TRBJ2-3; D remains ambiguous. V dropped 2 bases and J dropped 6 bases, with 12 bases sitting between them. CDR3 length: 13 amino acids. Looked up from germline, CDR1 is GTSNPN and CDR2 is SVGIG (reference sequence). Supplemented by reference TRBV30 and TRBJ2-3, the full variable domain reads SQTIHQWPATLVQPVGSPLSLECTVEGTSNPNLYWYRQAAGRGLQLLFYSVGIGQISSEVPQNLSASRPQDRQFILSSKKLLLSDSGFYLCAWSLSLGDTQYFGPGTRLTVL.

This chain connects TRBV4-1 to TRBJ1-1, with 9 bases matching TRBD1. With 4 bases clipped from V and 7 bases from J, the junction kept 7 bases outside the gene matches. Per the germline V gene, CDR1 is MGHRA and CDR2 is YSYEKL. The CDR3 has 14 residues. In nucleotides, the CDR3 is TGCGCCAGCAGCCTGGAACAGGGGGCAAATGAAGCTTTCTTT. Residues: CASSLEQGANEAFF.

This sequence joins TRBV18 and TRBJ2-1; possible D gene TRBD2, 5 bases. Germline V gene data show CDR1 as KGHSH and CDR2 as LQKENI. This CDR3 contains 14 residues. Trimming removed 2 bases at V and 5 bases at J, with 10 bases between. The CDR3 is CASSPGGSDNEQFF. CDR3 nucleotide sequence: TGTGCCAGCTCACCAGGCGGGTCAGACAATGAGCAGTTCTTC.

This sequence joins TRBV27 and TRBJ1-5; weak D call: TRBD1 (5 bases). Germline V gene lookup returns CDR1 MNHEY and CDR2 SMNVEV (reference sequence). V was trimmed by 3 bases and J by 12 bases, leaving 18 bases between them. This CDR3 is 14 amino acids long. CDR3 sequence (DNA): TGTGCCAGCAGTTTTGGAGGTGGGGACCGGATCCAGCATTTT. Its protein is CASSFGGGDRIQHF.

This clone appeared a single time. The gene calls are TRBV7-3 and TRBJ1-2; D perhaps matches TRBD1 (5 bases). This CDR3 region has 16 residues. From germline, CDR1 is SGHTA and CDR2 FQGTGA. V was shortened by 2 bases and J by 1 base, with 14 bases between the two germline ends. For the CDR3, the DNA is TGTGCCAGCAGCTTATTTCGTGACAGCGATAACTATGGCTACACCTTC. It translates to CASSLFRDSDNYGYTF.

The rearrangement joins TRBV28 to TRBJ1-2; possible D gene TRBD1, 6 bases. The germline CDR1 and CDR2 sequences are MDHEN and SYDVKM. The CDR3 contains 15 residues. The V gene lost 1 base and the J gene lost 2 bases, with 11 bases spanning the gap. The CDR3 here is CASSLSDSLNYGYTF. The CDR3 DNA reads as TGTGCCAGCAGTTTATCGGACAGCCTCAACTATGGCTACACCTTC.

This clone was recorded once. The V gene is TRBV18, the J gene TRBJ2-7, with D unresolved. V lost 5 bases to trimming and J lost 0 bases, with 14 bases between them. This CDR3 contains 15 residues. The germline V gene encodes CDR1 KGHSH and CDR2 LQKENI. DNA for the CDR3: TGTGCCAGCTCAGCCCTGTCGGCAGCCTCCTACGAGCAGTACTTC. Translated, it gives CASSALSAASYEQYF. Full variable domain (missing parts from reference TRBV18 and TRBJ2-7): NAGVMQNPRHLVRRRGQEARLRCSPMKGHSHVYWYRQLPEEGLKFMVYLQKENIIDESGMPKERFSAEFPKEGPSILRIQQVVRGDSAAYFCASSALSAASYEQYFGPGTRLTVT.

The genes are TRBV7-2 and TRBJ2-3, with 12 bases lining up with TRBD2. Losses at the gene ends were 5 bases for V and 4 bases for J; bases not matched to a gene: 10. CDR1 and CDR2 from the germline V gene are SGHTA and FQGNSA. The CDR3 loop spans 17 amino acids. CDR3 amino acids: CASSPPGLAGGADTQYF. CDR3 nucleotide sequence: TGTGCCAGCAGCCCCCCAGGGCTAGCGGGGGGGGCAGATACGCAGTATTTT.

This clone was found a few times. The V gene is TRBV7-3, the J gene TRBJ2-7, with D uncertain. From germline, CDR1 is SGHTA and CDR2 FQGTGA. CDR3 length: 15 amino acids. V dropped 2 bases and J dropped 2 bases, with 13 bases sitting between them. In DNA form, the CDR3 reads TGTGCCAGCAGCTTAGCGGCCGCTGGGCCCTACGAGCAGTACTTC. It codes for CASSLAAAGPYEQYF.

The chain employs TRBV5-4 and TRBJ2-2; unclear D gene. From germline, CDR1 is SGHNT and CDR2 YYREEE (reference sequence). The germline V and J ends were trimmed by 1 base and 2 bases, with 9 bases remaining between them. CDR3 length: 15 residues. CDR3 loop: CASSLWAVNTGELFF. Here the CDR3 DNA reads TGTGCCAGCAGCTTGTGGGCAGTTAACACCGGGGAGCTGTTTTTT. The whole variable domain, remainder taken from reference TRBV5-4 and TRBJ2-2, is ETGVTQSPTHLIKTRGQQVTLRCSSQSGHNTVSWYQQALGQGPQFIFQYYREEENGRGNFPPRFSGLQFPNYSSELNVNALELDDSALYLCASSLWAVNTGELFFGEGSRLTVL.

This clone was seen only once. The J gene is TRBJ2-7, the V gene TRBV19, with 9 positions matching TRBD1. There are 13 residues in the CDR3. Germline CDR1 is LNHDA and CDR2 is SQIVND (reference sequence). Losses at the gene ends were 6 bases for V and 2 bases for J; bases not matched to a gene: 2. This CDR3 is CASRGTGTYEQYF. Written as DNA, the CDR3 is TGTGCCAGTAGAGGGACAGGGACCTACGAGCAGTACTTC.